The sequence of this TCR beta chain was determined in a study of patients and donors after allogeneic stem cell transplantation. Each CDR3 protein is one row after TCRdb ran MiXCR on the RT-PCR reads. In the table there are tens of thousands of distinct CDR3 sequences, 48% of which are singletons. Trimming cost V 6 bases and J 4 bases, with 9 bases left between them. CDR1 MNHEY and CDR2 SMNVEV come from the germline V gene (reference sequence). The CDR3 consists of 12 residues. This clonotype was sampled from a human donor who was either an allogeneic HSCT recipient or a stem cell or donor lymphocyte infusion donor (not recorded which). It is not recorded whose cells these are; they may come from a transplant donor. This chain joins TRBV27 and TRBJ2-5, with D possibly TRBD1 on 5 matching bases. Source material: blood, either unsorted or a sorted T cell fraction (not recorded which). CDR3 coding DNA: TGTGCCAGCAGCAGGGTGGGAGAGACCCAGTACTTC. Its translation: CASSRVGETQYF.